This T cell receptor beta chain was recorded in a study of T cell responses to AZD1222 COVID-19 vaccine. Regarding the study as a whole: Only a handful of AZD1222 recipients tested seropositive at baseline. Unmutated variant regions reportedly attract nearly half of all spike-specific TCRs.

As regards this clone: Its antigen remains unknown.

V lost 3 bases, J lost 7 bases, and 4 bases lay in between. Germline lookup yields CDR1 MRHNA and CDR2 SNTAGT. This CDR3 is built from 12 residues. Profiled with immunoSEQ multiplex PCR; TCRdb holds only in-frame clones, not every one. The sample lists over 85,000 clones, roughly 89% occurring once. The TCR comes from an adult who received the AZD1222 COVID-19 vaccine. The chain links TRBV6-4 to TRBJ1-6, with unresolved D. Specimen: peripheral blood, collected 28 days after the second AZD1222 dose. The CDR3 spells CASSEKNSPLHF. CDR3 coding DNA: TGTGCCAGCAGTGAAAAGAATTCACCCCTCCACTTT.